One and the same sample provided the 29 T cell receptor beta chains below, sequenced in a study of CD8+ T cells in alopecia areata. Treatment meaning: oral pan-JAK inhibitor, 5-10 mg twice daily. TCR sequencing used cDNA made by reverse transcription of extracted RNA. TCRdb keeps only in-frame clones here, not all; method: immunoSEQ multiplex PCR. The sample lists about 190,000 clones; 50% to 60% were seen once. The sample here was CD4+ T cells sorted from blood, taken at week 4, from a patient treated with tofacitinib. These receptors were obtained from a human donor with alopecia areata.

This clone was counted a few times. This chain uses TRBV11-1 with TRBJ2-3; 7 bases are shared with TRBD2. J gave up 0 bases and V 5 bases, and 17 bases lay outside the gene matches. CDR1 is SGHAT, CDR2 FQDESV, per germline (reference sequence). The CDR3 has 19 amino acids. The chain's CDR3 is CASSPGPWDYRTSTDTQYF. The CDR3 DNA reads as TGTGCCAGCAGCCCAGGTCCCTGGGACTATCGAACTAGCACAGATACGCAGTATTTT.

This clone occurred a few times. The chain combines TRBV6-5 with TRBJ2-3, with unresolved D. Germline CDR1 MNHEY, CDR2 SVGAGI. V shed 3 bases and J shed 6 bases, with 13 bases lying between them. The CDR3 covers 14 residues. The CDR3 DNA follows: TGTGCCAGCAGTTATTGGCATGGGTCGGATACGCAGTATTTT. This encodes CASSYWHGSDTQYF.

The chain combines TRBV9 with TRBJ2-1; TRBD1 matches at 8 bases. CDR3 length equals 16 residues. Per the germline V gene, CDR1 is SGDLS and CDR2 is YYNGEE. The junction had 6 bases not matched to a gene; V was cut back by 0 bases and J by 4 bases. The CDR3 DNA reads TGTGCCAGCAGCGTAGGTCCGGGACAGGCATACAATGAGCAGTTCTTC. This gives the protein CASSVGPGQAYNEQFF.

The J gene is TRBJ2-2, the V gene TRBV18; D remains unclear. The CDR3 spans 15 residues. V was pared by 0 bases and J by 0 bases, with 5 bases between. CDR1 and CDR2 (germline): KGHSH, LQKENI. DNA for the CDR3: TGTGCCAGCTCACCACCAGCCCCGAACACCGGGGAGCTGTTTTTT. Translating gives CASSPPAPNTGELFF. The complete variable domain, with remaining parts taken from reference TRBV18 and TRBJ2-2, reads NAGVMQNPRHLVRRRGQEARLRCSPMKGHSHVYWYRQLPEEGLKFMVYLQKENIIDESGMPKERFSAEFPKEGPSILRIQQVVRGDSAAYFCASSPPAPNTGELFFGEGSRLTVL.

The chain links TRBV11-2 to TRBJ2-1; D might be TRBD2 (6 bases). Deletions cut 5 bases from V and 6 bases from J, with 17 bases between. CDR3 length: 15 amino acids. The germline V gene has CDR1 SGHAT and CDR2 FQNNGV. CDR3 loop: CASSAGLSGFNEQFF. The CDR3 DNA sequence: TGTGCCAGCAGCGCGGGGCTATCAGGGTTCAATGAGCAGTTCTTC.

The CDR3, as DNA: TGCAGCACCCAGGTGGCAGCCTATGGCTACACCTTC. Translating gives CSTQVAAYGYTF. The genes are TRBV29-1 and TRBJ1-2, with D hard to call. The length of the CDR3 is 12 residues. Trimming took 8 bases from V and 4 from J, leaving 14 bases between them. CDR1 is SQVTM, CDR2 ANQGSEA, per germline.

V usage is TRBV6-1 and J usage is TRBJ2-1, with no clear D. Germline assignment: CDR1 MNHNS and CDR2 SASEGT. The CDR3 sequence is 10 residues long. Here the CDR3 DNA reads TGTGATGTCCCGAACAATGAGCAGTTCTTC. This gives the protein CDVPNNEQFF.

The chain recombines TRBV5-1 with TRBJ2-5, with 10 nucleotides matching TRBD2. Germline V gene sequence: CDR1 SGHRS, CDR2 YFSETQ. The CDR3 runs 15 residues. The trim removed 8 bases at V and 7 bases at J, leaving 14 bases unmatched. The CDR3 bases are TGCGCCAGTGCTGATCCCGGGACTAGCGTTGGGACCCAGTACTTC. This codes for CASADPGTSVGTQYF. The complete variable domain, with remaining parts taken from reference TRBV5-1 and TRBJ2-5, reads KAGVTQTPRYLIKTRGQQVTLSCSPISGHRSVSWYQQTPGQGLQFLFEYFSETQRNKGNFPGRFSGRQFSNSRSEMNVSTLELGDSALYLCASADPGTSVGTQYFGPGTRLLVL.

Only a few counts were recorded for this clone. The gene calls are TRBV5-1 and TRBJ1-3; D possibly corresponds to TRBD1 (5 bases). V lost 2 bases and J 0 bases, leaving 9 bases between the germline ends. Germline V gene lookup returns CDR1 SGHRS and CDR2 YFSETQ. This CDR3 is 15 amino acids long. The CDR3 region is CASSLGQSSGNTIYF. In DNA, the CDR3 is TGCGCCAGCAGCTTAGGACAAAGCTCTGGAAACACCATATATTTT.

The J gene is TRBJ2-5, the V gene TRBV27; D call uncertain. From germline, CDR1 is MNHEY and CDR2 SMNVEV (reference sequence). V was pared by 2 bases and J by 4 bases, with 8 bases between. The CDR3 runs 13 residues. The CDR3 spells CASSLEPGETQYF. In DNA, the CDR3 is TGTGCCAGCAGTTTAGAACCAGGAGAGACCCAGTACTTC.

CDR3 DNA sequence: TGTGCCAGCAGTAGTCTAGCGGGTAGGGAGCAGTACTTC. This encodes CASSSLAGREQYF. The rearrangement joins TRBV28 to TRBJ2-7; TRBD2 agrees at 8 bases. V was clipped by 5 bases and J by 7 bases; unmatched bases: 7. Germline loops: CDR1 MDHEN, CDR2 SYDVKM. CDR3 length: 13 amino acids.

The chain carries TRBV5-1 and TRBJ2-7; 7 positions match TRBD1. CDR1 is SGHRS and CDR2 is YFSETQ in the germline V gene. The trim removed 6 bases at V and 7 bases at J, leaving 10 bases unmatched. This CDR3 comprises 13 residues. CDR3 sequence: CASNRYRGSEQYF. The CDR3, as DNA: TGCGCCAGCAACAGATACAGGGGATCTGAGCAGTACTTC.

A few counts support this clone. CDR3 sequence: CASSLRGYRSSGTRETQYF. CDR3 bases: TGTGCCAGCAGCTTACGCGGGTATCGGAGTAGCGGGACGAGGGAGACCCAGTACTTC. The chain links TRBV11-2 to TRBJ2-5, with 8 bases that match TRBD2. Germline values: CDR1 SGHAT, CDR2 FQNNGV. The CDR3 extends over 19 amino acids. V gave up 2 bases and J gave up 5 bases; unmatched junction bases: 19. The entire variable domain, with the rest obtained from reference TRBV11-2 and TRBJ2-5, is as follows: EAGVAQSPRYKIIEKRQSVAFWCNPISGHATLYWYQQILGQGPKLLIQFQNNGVVDDSQLPKDRFSAERLKGVDSTLKIQPAKLEDSAVYLCASSLRGYRSSGTRETQYFGPGTRLLVL.

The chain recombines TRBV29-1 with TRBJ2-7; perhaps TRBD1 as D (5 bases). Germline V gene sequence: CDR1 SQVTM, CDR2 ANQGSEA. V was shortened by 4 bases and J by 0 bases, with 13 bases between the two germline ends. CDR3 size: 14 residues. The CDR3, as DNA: TGCAGCGTTGGACGGACACCAGACTCCTACGAGCAGTACTTC. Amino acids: CSVGRTPDSYEQYF.

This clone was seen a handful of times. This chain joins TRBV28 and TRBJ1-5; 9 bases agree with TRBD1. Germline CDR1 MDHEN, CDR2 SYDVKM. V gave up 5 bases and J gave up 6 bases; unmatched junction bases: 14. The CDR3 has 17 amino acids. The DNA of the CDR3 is TGTGCCAGCAGTCCACCCGCGGGACAGGGTCGGGTTCAGCCCCAGCATTTT. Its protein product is CASSPPAGQGRVQPQHF.

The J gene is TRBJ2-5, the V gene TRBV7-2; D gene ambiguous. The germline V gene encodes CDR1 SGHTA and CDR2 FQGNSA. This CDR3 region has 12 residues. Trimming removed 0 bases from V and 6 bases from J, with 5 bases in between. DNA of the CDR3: TGTGCCAGCAGCTTAGCCTCCCAGACCCAGTACTTC. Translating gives CASSLASQTQYF.

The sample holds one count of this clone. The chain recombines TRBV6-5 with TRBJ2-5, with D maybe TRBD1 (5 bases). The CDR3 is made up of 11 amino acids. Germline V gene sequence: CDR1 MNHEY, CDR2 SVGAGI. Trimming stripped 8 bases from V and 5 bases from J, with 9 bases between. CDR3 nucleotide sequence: TGTGCCAGCCAGGGAAGGGAGACCCAGTACTTC. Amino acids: CASQGRETQYF.

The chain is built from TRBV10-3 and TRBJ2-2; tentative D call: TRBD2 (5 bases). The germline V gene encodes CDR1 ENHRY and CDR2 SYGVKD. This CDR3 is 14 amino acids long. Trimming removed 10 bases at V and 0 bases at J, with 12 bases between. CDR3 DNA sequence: TGTGCCACCGGGAACAGCGCGAACACCGGGGAGCTGTTTTTT. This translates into CATGNSANTGELFF.

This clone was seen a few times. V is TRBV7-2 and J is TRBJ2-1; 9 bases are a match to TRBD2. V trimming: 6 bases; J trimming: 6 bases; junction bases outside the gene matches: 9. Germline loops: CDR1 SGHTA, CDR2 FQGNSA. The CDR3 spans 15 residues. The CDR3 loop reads CASSPRTSAFNEQFF. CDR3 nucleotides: TGTGCCAGCAGTCCCCGGACTAGCGCCTTCAATGAGCAGTTCTTC.

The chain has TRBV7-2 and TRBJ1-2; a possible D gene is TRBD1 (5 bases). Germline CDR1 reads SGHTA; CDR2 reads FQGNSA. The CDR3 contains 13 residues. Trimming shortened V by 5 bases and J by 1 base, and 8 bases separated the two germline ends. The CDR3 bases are TGTGCCAGCAGCCCCAGGGATAACTATGGCTACACCTTC. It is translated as CASSPRDNYGYTF.

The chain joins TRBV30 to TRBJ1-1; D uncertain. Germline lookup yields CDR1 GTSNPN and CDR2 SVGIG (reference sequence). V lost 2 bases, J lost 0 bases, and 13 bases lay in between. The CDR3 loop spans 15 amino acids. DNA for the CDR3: TGTGCCTGGAGTCTAAACCGGGCTTTGAACACTGAAGCTTTCTTT. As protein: CAWSLNRALNTEAFF.

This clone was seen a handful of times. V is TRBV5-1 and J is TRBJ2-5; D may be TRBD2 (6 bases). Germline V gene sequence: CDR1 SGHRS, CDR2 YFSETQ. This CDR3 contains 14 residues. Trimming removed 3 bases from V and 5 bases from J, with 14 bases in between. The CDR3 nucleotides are TGCGCCAGCAGCTCCGGAGGGGTAGGGGAGACCCAGTACTTC. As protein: CASSSGGVGETQYF.

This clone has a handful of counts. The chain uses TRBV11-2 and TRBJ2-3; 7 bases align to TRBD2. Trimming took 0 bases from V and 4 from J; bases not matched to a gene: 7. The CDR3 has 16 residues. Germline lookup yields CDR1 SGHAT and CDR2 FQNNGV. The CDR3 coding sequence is TGTGCCAGCAGCTTAGATGGGGGGAGGGGATCAGATACGCAGTATTTT. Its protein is CASSLDGGRGSDTQYF.

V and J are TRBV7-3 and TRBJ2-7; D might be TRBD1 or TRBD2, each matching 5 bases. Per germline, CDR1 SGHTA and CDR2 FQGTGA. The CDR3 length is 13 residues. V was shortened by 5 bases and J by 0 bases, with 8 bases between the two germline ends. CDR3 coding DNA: TGTGCCAGCAGCCCGGGGCCCTCCTACGAGCAGTACTTC. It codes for CASSPGPSYEQYF.

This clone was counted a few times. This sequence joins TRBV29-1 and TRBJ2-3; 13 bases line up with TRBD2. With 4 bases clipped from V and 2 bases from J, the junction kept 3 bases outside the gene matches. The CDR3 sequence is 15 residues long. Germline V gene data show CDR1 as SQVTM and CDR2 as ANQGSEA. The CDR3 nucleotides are TGCAGCGTTGTACTAGCGGGGGGGGACACAGATACGCAGTATTTT. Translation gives CSVVLAGGDTDTQYF.

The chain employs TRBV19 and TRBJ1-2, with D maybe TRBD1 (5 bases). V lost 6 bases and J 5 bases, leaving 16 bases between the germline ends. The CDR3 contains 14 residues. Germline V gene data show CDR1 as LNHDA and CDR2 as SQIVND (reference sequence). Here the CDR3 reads CASRTQGPEYGYTF. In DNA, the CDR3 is TGTGCCAGTAGGACTCAGGGTCCGGAATATGGCTACACCTTC.

CDR3 protein: CASSPLVAGGTGELFF. DNA for the CDR3: TGCGCCAGCAGCCCCCTGGTGGCAGGGGGCACCGGGGAGCTGTTTTTT. The chain links TRBV5-1 to TRBJ2-2, with 7 bases that match TRBD1. After removal of 4 bases from V and 4 bases from J, the junction contained 10 bases not matched to a gene. Germline V gene sequence: CDR1 SGHRS, CDR2 YFSETQ. This CDR3 spans 16 amino acids.

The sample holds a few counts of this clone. The CDR3 nucleotides read TGCAGCGTGGGGACTAGCGGGATCAACAATGAGCAGTTCTTC. Translation: CSVGTSGINNEQFF. This chain links TRBV29-1 with TRBJ2-1; 13 bases are shared with TRBD2. CDR3 length: 14 residues. The germline V gene has CDR1 SQVTM and CDR2 ANQGSEA. Unmatched junction bases numbered 4, after V lost 6 bases and J lost 5 bases.

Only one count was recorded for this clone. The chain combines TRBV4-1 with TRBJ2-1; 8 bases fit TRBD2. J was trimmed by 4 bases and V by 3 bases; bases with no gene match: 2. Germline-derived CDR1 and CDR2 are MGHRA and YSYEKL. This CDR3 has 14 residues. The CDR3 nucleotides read TGCGCCAGCAGCCATGCTAGCGGGTACAATGAGCAGTTCTTC. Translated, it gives CASSHASGYNEQFF.